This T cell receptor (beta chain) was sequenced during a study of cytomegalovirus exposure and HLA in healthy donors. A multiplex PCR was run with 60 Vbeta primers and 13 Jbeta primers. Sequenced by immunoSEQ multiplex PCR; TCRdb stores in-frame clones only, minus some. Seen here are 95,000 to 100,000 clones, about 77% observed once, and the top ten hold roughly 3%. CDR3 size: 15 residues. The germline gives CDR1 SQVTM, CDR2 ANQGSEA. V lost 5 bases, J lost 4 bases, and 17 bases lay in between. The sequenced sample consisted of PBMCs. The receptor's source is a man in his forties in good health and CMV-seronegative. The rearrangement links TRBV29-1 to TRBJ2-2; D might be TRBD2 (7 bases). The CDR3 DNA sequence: TGCAGCGTTCGTGGTGGCGGGGGCGGCACCGGGGAGCTGTTTTTT. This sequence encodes CSVRGGGGGTGELFF.